This TCR beta chain was profiled in a study of blood T cell repertoires in COVID-19. Study summary: Specimens from acute and convalescent COVID-19 originated in the United States, Italy and Spain. Nucleic acid was either cDNA or gDNA, and it came from T cells, B-cell-depleted T cells, or PBMCs.

This CDR3 spans 16 amino acids. The V segment lost 5 bases and the J segment 2 bases; nucleotides outside the gene matches: 8. CDR1 and CDR2 (germline): LNHDA, SQIVND (reference sequence). Authors' methods: Nucleated cell counts were estimated from reference gene primer amplification. Data came from immunoSEQ multiplex PCR; TCRdb stores just in-frame clones and leaves some out. V and J calls and clone size come straight from that table; D and trimming were deduced from the DNA. The table records roughly 100,000 clones, about 76% of them present only once. The sequence derives from an elderly woman with acute or convalescent COVID-19. This sequence joins TRBV19 and TRBJ1-5, with 8 bases matching TRBD1. Input material: peripheral blood. CDR3 loop: CASSPRTGSGNQPQHF. The CDR3 bases are TGTGCCAGTAGTCCCCGGACAGGGTCGGGCAATCAGCCCCAGCATTTT.